This T cell receptor (beta chain) stems from a study of blood T cell repertoires in COVID-19. The CDR3 is 15 amino acids. The germline V gene has CDR1 LGHNA and CDR2 YNFKEQ. V was shortened by 0 bases and J by 2 bases, with 10 bases between the two germline ends. Profiled with immunoSEQ multiplex PCR; TCRdb holds only in-frame clones, not every one. The sample lists roughly 200,000 clones; under 90% were seen once. This sequence originates from an elderly woman with COVID-19, enrolled during active disease. The source material was peripheral blood. The chain employs TRBV4-2 and TRBJ2-5; possible D gene TRBD2, 6 bases. The CDR3 spells CASSQEGTLQETQYF. CDR3 in DNA: TGTGCCAGCAGCCAAGAAGGGACTCTACAAGAGACCCAGTACTTC.